This TCR beta chain derives from a study of T cell responses to AZD1222 COVID-19 vaccine. Study outcomes and limitations: Spike-specific TCR depth and breadth grew after two AZD1222 doses. Donors were chiefly white British, with a greater number of females, and clonal diversity was perhaps underestimated.

This clone came up a few times. Antigen: not known. Assay used: immunoSEQ multiplex PCR; TCRdb lists only in-frame clones, some missing. The table has 110,000 to 150,000 clones, 70% to 90% seen once; the top ten hold around 8.6%. The specimen comprised peripheral blood, sampled on day 0 of AZD1222 vaccination. The source of this sequence is an adult in good health.

The DNA for the CDR3 is TGCGCCAGCAGCTTGGCTAGTCCCCCTCAAGAGACCCAGTACTTC. Its translation: CASSLASPPQETQYF. The V call is TRBV5-1, the J call TRBJ2-5; no definite D call. Trimming took off 0 bases at V and 2 bases at J, with 11 bases between the two ends. CDR1 is SGHRS, CDR2 YFSETQ, per germline. The CDR3 runs to 15 residues.